This T cell receptor beta chain emerged from a study of blood T cell repertoires in COVID-19. The CDR3 has 16 residues. The germline V gene has CDR1 SGHTA and CDR2 FQGTGA. Trimming took 0 bases from V and 7 from J; bases not matched to a gene: 10. Repertoires were generated with immunoSEQ multiplex PCR, while TCRdb's copy carries only in-frame clones and drops some. The sample has 300,000 to 400,000 clones, more than 75% seen once. The clonotype originates from a woman aged 30 to 39 with acute COVID-19. The chain uses TRBV7-3 and TRBJ1-2, with 8 bases that match TRBD1. Source material: PBMCs or T cells enriched from blood (not recorded which). CDR3 loop: CASSLTGTGGPGGYTF. The CDR3 DNA follows: TGTGCCAGCAGCTTAACGGGGACAGGCGGCCCGGGTGGCTACACCTTC.